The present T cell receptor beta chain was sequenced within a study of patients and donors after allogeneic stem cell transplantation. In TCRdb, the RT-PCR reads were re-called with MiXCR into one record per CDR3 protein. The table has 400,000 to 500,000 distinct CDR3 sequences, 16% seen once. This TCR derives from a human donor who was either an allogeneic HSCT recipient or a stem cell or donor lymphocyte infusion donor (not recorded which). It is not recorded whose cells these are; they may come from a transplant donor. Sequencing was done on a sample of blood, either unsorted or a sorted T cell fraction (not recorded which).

CDR3 coding DNA: TGCGCCAGCACACGGGGGCTTGGCTATGGCTACACCTTC. Translation: CASTRGLGYGYTF. The chain recombines TRBV10-2 with TRBJ1-2, with D maybe TRBD1 (6 bases). V dropped 7 bases and J dropped 4 bases, with 13 bases sitting between them. The CDR3 is 13 amino acids. The germline gives CDR1 WSHSY, CDR2 SAAADI.